This TCR beta chain was observed in a study of blood T cell repertoires in COVID-19. In the source study's methods: Amplification of reference gene primers provided the estimated nucleated cell counts. Only in-frame clones appear in the TCRdb table, and some are missing; sequencing was by immunoSEQ multiplex PCR. The V and J calls and clone size are taken from that table; D and trimming were inferred from the DNA. The table has about 100,000 clones, less than 90% seen once. Germline V lookup: CDR1 LNHDA, CDR2 SQIVND (reference sequence). CDR3 size: 18 residues. The junction had 15 bases not matched to a gene; V was cut back by 3 bases and J by 7 bases.

The receptor comes from a human donor in a cohort sampled during active COVID-19. The sample was peripheral blood. This chain joins TRBV19 and TRBJ2-2; 9 bases map to TRBD1. The CDR3 sequence: CASSMDTAGTGHYGELFF. The CDR3 DNA sequence: TGTGCCAGTAGTATGGACACCGCCGGGACAGGGCATTACGGGGAGCTGTTTTTT. Together with reference TRBV19 and TRBJ2-2, the CDR3 gives the full variable domain: DGGITQSPKYLFRKEGQNVTLSCEQNLNHDAMYWYRQDPGQGLRLIYYSQIVNDFQKGDIAEGYSVSREKKESFPLTVTSAQKNPTAFYLCASSMDTAGTGHYGELFFGEGSRLTVL.